The 24 T cell receptor beta chains below were found in one sample sequenced in a study of T-cell reconstitution after alpha-beta-depleted transplantation in children. Unique molecular identifiers were incorporated during preparation of the TCRbeta library. TCRdb analysed the PCR reads with MiXCR anew, one entry per CDR3 protein. The sample gives about 150,000 distinct CDR3 sequences, 11% of which show up once; 13% is in the top ten. The sample was PBMCs, taken before TCRalphabeta/CD19-depleted stem cell transplant. Receptors originate from a boy between 2 and 10 years old with acute myeloid leukemia, due to receive a stem cell transplant.

The chain is built from TRBV11-1 and TRBJ2-4, with TRBD1 matching over 7 bases. Germline assignment: CDR1 SGHAT and CDR2 FQDESV (reference sequence). The CDR3 contains 18 residues. The junction had 15 bases not matched to a gene; V was cut back by 2 bases and J by 5 bases. CDR3 amino acids: CASSLWVHTGAAENIQYF. The CDR3 nucleotides are TGTGCCAGCAGCTTATGGGTCCACACAGGGGCAGCTGAAAACATTCAGTACTTC.

This clonotype occurred many times. This chain connects TRBV29-1 to TRBJ2-1, with D perhaps matching TRBD1 (6 bases). V was cut by 3 bases and J by 7 bases, with 19 bases left in between. From germline, CDR1 is SQVTM and CDR2 ANQGSEA. CDR3 length: 15 residues. CDR3 nucleotide sequence: TGCAGCGTTGACGTGGGGGCTTTAGCAGGAAATGAGCAGTTCTTC. As protein: CSVDVGALAGNEQFF.

At least ten counts were recorded for this clonotype. The V and J genes are TRBV20-1 and TRBJ2-5; a possible D gene is TRBD1 (5 bases). Trimming took 3 bases from V and 2 from J, leaving 13 bases between them. This CDR3 spans 14 amino acids. Germline CDR1 is DFQATT and CDR2 is SNEGSKA (reference sequence). The CDR3: CSASVPQGQETQYF. CDR3 in DNA: TGCAGTGCTAGTGTCCCCCAGGGACAAGAGACCCAGTACTTC.

This clonotype was found many times. V is TRBV28 and J is TRBJ1-1; possibly TRBD1 for D (5 bases). The CDR3 is 15 residues long. With 7 bases removed from V and 1 base from J, the gap between germline ends came to 16 bases. CDR1 and CDR2 from the germline V gene are MDHEN and SYDVKM. The CDR3 nucleotides read TGTGCCAGCACTACCCCCGGGGCGGCGAACACTGAAGCTTTCTTT. It encodes CASTTPGAANTEAFF.

This clonotype was observed many times. CDR3 DNA: TGCGCCAGCAGCCAACAGGATTCTTCTGCTGAAGCTTTCTTT. It translates to CASSQQDSSAEAFF. V gene TRBV5-1 combines with J gene TRBJ1-1; perhaps TRBD1 as D (5 bases). The germline V gene encodes CDR1 SGHRS and CDR2 YFSETQ. The CDR3 consists of 14 residues. Trimming removed 4 bases from V and 6 bases from J, with 16 bases in between.

Worth noting for this clonotype: This sequence may be a read error, since a much larger clone differs from it by one base. The chain carries TRBV29-1 and TRBJ2-2; D possibly corresponds to TRBD2 (6 bases). There are 15 residues in the CDR3. Germline lookup yields CDR1 SQVTM and CDR2 ANQGSEA. CDR3: CSVEESGLNTGELLF. CDR3 nucleotide sequence: TGCAGCGTTGAAGAATCGGGACTGAACACCGGGGAGCTGCTTTTT.

This clonotype has at least ten counts. J is TRBJ2-3 and V is TRBV7-6; D ambiguous. The CDR3 sequence is 13 residues long. Germline loops: CDR1 SGHVS, CDR2 FNYEAQ. Deletions cut 1 base from V and 6 bases from J, with 8 bases between. CDR3 sequence reads: CASSLVVLDTQYF. DNA for the CDR3: TGTGCCAGCAGCTTAGTCGTACTTGATACGCAGTATTTT.

This clonotype has ten or more counts. The V call is TRBV12-3 or TRBV12-4, the J call TRBJ1-3; D is ambiguous. Trimming pared 4 bases from V and 1 base from J, leaving 11 bases between. This CDR3 is 15 amino acids long. The CDR3 sequence is CASSYGVRSGNTIYF. CDR3 sequence (DNA): TGTGCCAGCAGTTATGGGGTGAGGTCTGGAAACACCATATATTTT.

This clonotype was found many times. The chain has TRBV9 and TRBJ2-2; D is unresolved. CDR3 length: 12 residues. The germline V gene has CDR1 SGDLS and CDR2 YYNGEE. V lost 4 bases and J lost 6, with 7 bases in between. This CDR3 reads CASSPLPGELFF. The CDR3, as DNA: TGTGCCAGCAGCCCACTACCCGGGGAGCTGTTTTTT.

This clonotype came up many times. The genes are TRBV7-9 and TRBJ2-1; D is possibly TRBD2 (6 bases). Germline V gene data show CDR1 as SEHNR and CDR2 as FQNEAQ (reference sequence). V was pared by 5 bases and J by 10 bases, with 12 bases between. The CDR3 is made up of 12 amino acids. The CDR3 nucleotides read TGTGCCAGCAGCCCAGGCAGCGGGGAGCAGTTCTTC. As protein: CASSPGSGEQFF.

This clonotype was observed at least ten times. The rearrangement uses TRBV5-1 and TRBJ2-1; D unresolved. Germline V lookup: CDR1 SGHRS, CDR2 YFSETQ. V was cut by 0 bases and J by 5 bases, with 6 bases left in between. This CDR3 spans 13 amino acids. CDR3 protein: CASSLVQNNEQFF. For the CDR3, the DNA is TGCGCCAGCAGCTTGGTTCAGAACAATGAGCAGTTCTTC.

This clonotype was detected many times. The chain carries TRBV10-3 and TRBJ1-6; D is unclear. Germline V gene sequence: CDR1 ENHRY, CDR2 SYGVKD. Trimming removed 0 bases from V and 7 bases from J, with 7 bases in between. The CDR3 sequence is 14 residues long. The CDR3 loop is CAISESGTNSPLHF. The CDR3 coding sequence is TGTGCCATCAGTGAGTCGGGTACCAATTCACCCCTCCACTTT.

In its sample, this clonotype was seen many times. J is TRBJ1-2 and V is TRBV4-2; D call uncertain. Trimming left V 4 bases short and J 8 bases short, with 11 bases between. The CDR3 length is 12 residues. The germline CDR1 and CDR2 sequences are LGHNA and YNFKEQ. The CDR3 sequence is CASSPMLVGYTF. The CDR3, as DNA: TGTGCCAGCAGCCCAATGCTCGTGGGCTACACCTTC.

The chain carries TRBV28 and TRBJ2-3, with 16 positions matching TRBD2. The CDR3 contains 17 residues. Germline loops: CDR1 MDHEN, CDR2 SYDVKM. J gave up 2 bases and V 3 bases, and 2 bases lay outside the gene matches. CDR3 loop: CASSLGTSGRDTDTQYF. CDR3 bases: TGTGCCAGCAGTTTGGGGACTAGCGGGAGGGACACAGATACGCAGTATTTT.

This clonotype was picked up many times. V and J are TRBV5-1 and TRBJ1-2; 7 bases map to TRBD1. Looked up from germline, CDR1 is SGHRS and CDR2 is YFSETQ. Trimming took 4 bases from V and 5 from J; bases not matched to a gene: 5. The CDR3 spans 13 residues. The CDR3 region has the DNA TGCGCCAGCAGCCCCTCGACAGGGTATGGCTACACCTTC. It yields the protein CASSPSTGYGYTF.

As concerns this clonotype: A much larger clone lies a single base off, so this may be a read error. The V and J genes are TRBV6-1 and TRBJ2-1; no definite D call. CDR1 and CDR2 (germline): MNHNS, SASEGT. This CDR3 is built from 14 residues. V gave up 7 bases and J gave up 4 bases, with 14 bases separating them. CDR3 in DNA: TGTGCCAGCATCCTTAGGTGGGATTACAATGAGCAGTTCTTC. Its translation is CASILRWDYNEQFF.

This clonotype was picked up one time. This sequence may be a read error, since a much larger clone differs from it by one base. The V and J genes are TRBV27 and TRBJ1-2; D is unresolved. The CDR3 is 14 residues long. Germline CDR1 MNHEY, CDR2 SMNVEV (reference sequence). With 8 bases removed from V and 0 bases from J, the gap between germline ends came to 13 bases. The CDR3 nucleotides read TGTGCCAGCGGTTCCTCACGGACTAACTATGGCTACACCTTC. Amino acid sequence: CASGSSRTNYGYTF.

This clonotype was detected ten times or more. The chain carries TRBV28 and TRBJ2-3; D call uncertain. Germline V gives CDR1 MDHEN, CDR2 SYDVKM. Deletions cut 10 bases from V and 3 bases from J, with 8 bases between. The CDR3 extends over 11 amino acids. The CDR3 spells CATDMTDTQYF. The CDR3 DNA sequence: TGTGCCACGGATATGACAGATACGCAGTATTTT.

This clonotype was seen ten or more times. The V call is TRBV28, the J call TRBJ1-2; no reliable D call. This CDR3 spans 12 amino acids. In germline, CDR1 is MDHEN, CDR2 SYDVKM. V was shortened by 6 bases and J by 4 bases, with 9 bases between the two germline ends. CDR3 sequence reads: CASSTATYGYTF. The DNA for the CDR3 is TGTGCCAGCAGCACCGCGACCTATGGCTACACCTTC.

This clonotype has at least ten counts. The chain is built from TRBV12-3 or TRBV12-4 and TRBJ2-1; D unresolved. With 5 bases removed from V and 1 base from J, the gap between germline ends came to 18 bases. The CDR3 has 17 amino acids. The DNA for the CDR3 is TGTGCCAGCAGTCCGCTGGTTGTAGTAATTTCCTACAATGAGCAGTTCTTC. Its translation is CASSPLVVVISYNEQFF.

This clonotype was seen repeatedly, ten times or more. The gene calls are TRBV11-2 and TRBJ1-3, with D possibly being TRBD1 (6 bases). The CDR3 sequence is 15 residues long. Deletions cut 11 bases from V and 2 bases from J, with 19 bases between. From germline, CDR1 is SGHAT and CDR2 FQNNGV. The CDR3 sequence is CAASGGADPGNTIYF. CDR3 in DNA: TGTGCCGCTAGTGGGGGCGCGGACCCTGGAAACACCATATATTTT.

This clonotype was counted at least ten times. The rearrangement joins TRBV20-1 to TRBJ2-5; D uncertain. CDR3 length equals 15 residues. The V end was cut by 0 bases, the J end by 2 bases, with 13 bases between. The germline V gene encodes CDR1 DFQATT and CDR2 SNEGSKA (reference sequence). The CDR3 DNA sequence: TGCAGTGCTAGAGATTACCGCAGGAGTCAAGAGACCCAGTACTTC. Translating it yields CSARDYRRSQETQYF.

The sample holds many counts of this clonotype. This chain links TRBV5-1 with TRBJ2-1; D remains unclear. V was trimmed by 5 bases and J by 4 bases, leaving 7 bases between them. This CDR3 spans 12 amino acids. From germline, CDR1 is SGHRS and CDR2 YFSETQ. In DNA, the CDR3 is TGCGCCAGCAGTCAGAAGTACAATGAGCAGTTCTTC. Translating it yields CASSQKYNEQFF.

At least ten counts were recorded for this clonotype. This rearrangement joins TRBV6-2 or TRBV6-3 to TRBJ2-6, with 9 bases identical to TRBD1. Germline V lookup: CDR1 MNHEY, CDR2 SVGEGT. Trimming at V came to 5 bases and at J to 1 base, leaving 6 bases not matched to a gene. This CDR3 has 17 amino acids. CDR3 nucleotides: TGTGCCAGCAGTCAGACAGGGGGAAGATCTGGGGCCAACGTCCTGACTTTC. Translation: CASSQTGGRSGANVLTF.